The 30 T cell receptor beta chains given below trace back to one sample, sequenced in a study of blood T cell repertoires in COVID-19. Clones were sequenced by immunoSEQ multiplex PCR, and TCRdb holds only the in-frame ones, with some missing. The sample holds more than 60,000 clones, about 88% seen once. The sequenced material came from peripheral blood. The receptor source for this set is a woman aged 50 to 65 with active COVID-19.

The rearrangement uses TRBV24-1 and TRBJ2-1, with 7 positions matching TRBD2. This CDR3 has 15 amino acids. Germline CDR1 reads KGHDR; CDR2 reads SFDVKD. The trim removed 2 bases at V and 8 bases at J, leaving 8 bases unmatched. The CDR3 nucleotides are TGTGCCACCAGTGATTCAGCGGGGCCCGGTTATGAGCAGTTCTTC. This codes for CATSDSAGPGYEQFF.

In this sample, this clone turned up once. The rearrangement uses TRBV30 and TRBJ2-2, with 8 bases lining up with TRBD1. The CDR3 totals 13 residues. The V segment lost 5 bases and the J segment 6 bases; nucleotides outside the gene matches: 5. The V gene's germline CDR1 is GTSNPN and CDR2 SVGIG (reference sequence). The CDR3 DNA is TGTGCCTGGCGGACAGGGTGGGCCGGGGAGCTGTTTTTT. Translated: CAWRTGWAGELFF.

V usage is TRBV9 and J usage is TRBJ2-1; D is undetermined. Germline V CDR1 and CDR2: SGDLS, YYNGEE. The germline V and J ends were trimmed by 0 bases and 7 bases, with 11 bases remaining between them. This CDR3 contains 14 residues. CDR3 in amino acids: CASSVDIESNEQFF. In DNA, the CDR3 is TGTGCCAGCAGCGTAGATATAGAGAGTAATGAGCAGTTCTTC.

About this clone: The sample has other DNA sequences that encode this CDR3 too. The chain recombines TRBV7-3 with TRBJ2-7, with 11 nucleotides matching TRBD1. The CDR3 contains 14 residues. The V gene's germline CDR1 is SGHTA and CDR2 FQGTGA. V dropped 5 bases and J dropped 3; count of bases not matched to a gene: 3. The CDR3: CASSPGTGGYEQYF. DNA for the CDR3: TGTGCCAGCAGCCCTGGGACAGGGGGCTACGAGCAGTACTTC.

This CDR3 is CARSYRSGRWGDTQYF. The CDR3 nucleotides are TGTGCCAGAAGCTACCGTAGCGGGAGGTGGGGCGATACGCAGTATTTT. The chain has TRBV5-3 and TRBJ2-3; 10 nucleotides match TRBD2. TRBV5-3 is assigned to the ORF class and has an uncertain function. J was trimmed by 6 bases and V by 3 bases; bases with no gene match: 10. The CDR3 is 16 amino acids.

The chain uses TRBV11-2 and TRBJ2-1, with a possible D match to TRBD1 (6 bases). The germline V gene encodes CDR1 SGHAT and CDR2 FQNNGV. The CDR3 totals 14 residues. V dropped 5 bases and J dropped 8 bases, with 16 bases sitting between them. This chain's CDR3 is CASSHRQVKDEQFF. Here the CDR3 DNA reads TGTGCCAGCAGCCACCGACAGGTCAAGGATGAGCAGTTCTTC.

The V and J genes are TRBV18 and TRBJ2-4; D may be TRBD2 (5 bases). The CDR3 runs to 12 residues. Looked up from germline, CDR1 is KGHSH and CDR2 is LQKENI. V gave up 6 bases and J gave up 9 bases, with 12 bases separating them. This chain's CDR3 is CASSRTAGIQYF. The CDR3 nucleotides are TGTGCCAGCTCCCGGACGGCGGGCATTCAGTACTTC.

The chain is built from TRBV7-9 and TRBJ2-1; 13 nucleotides align to TRBD2. This CDR3 region has 16 residues. With 5 bases clipped from V and 8 bases from J, the junction kept 9 bases outside the gene matches. Germline CDR1 and CDR2: SEHNR and FQNEAQ (reference sequence). The CDR3 nucleotides read TGTGCCAGCAGCCAATGGACTAGCGGGAGCATCTATGAGCAGTTCTTC. It translates to CASSQWTSGSIYEQFF.

The chain recombines TRBV5-1 with TRBJ2-2; 10 bases match TRBD1. The CDR3 extends over 15 amino acids. V gave up 0 bases and J gave up 6 bases; unmatched junction bases: 2. Germline assignment: CDR1 SGHRS and CDR2 YFSETQ. The CDR3 bases are TGCGCCAGCAGCTTGGCGGACAGGGGGTCCGGGGAGCTGTTTTTT. Its protein is CASSLADRGSGELFF. The full variable domain, in which reference TRBV5-1 and TRBJ2-2 provide the parts outside the CDR3, is KAGVTQTPRYLIKTRGQQVTLSCSPISGHRSVSWYQQTPGQGLQFLFEYFSETQRNKGNFPGRFSGRQFSNSRSEMNVSTLELGDSALYLCASSLADRGSGELFFGEGSRLTVL.

This sequence joins TRBV29-1 and TRBJ2-7, with TRBD1 matching 8 bases. Germline V gene lookup returns CDR1 SQVTM and CDR2 ANQGSEA. V gave up 8 bases and J gave up 3 bases; unmatched junction bases: 6. The CDR3 has 12 residues. The CDR3 here is CSFGQGGYEQYF. The CDR3 DNA sequence: TGCAGCTTCGGACAGGGAGGCTACGAGCAGTACTTC.

The chain couples TRBV5-1 to TRBJ1-6; the D gene is possibly TRBD1 (5 bases). The V gene lost 3 bases and the J gene lost 6 bases, with 10 bases spanning the gap. Germline loops: CDR1 SGHRS, CDR2 YFSETQ. There are 14 residues in the CDR3. The CDR3 sequence: CASSYDSSNSPLHF. The CDR3 region has the DNA TGCGCCAGCAGCTACGACAGCAGTAATTCACCCCTCCACTTT.

V is TRBV10-3 and J is TRBJ2-1, with D tentatively TRBD2 (6 bases). Germline CDR1 ENHRY, CDR2 SYGVKD. CDR3 length equals 14 residues. The V and J ends lost 9 bases and 6 bases respectively, with 18 bases between them. Here the CDR3 DNA reads TGTGCCATTCGCGCGGGAAGCCCTAGCAATGAGCAGTTCTTC. This sequence encodes CAIRAGSPSNEQFF.

J is TRBJ2-3 and V is TRBV3-1 (or the pseudogene TRBV3-2), with 9 bases that match TRBD2. Looked up from germline, CDR1 is LGHDT and CDR2 is YNNKEL (reference sequence). V shed 3 bases and J 2 bases; nucleotides not matched to a gene: 9. This CDR3 has 17 amino acids. CDR3 sequence (DNA): TGTGCCAGCAGCCATTCCGGACTAGCGCCCGACACAGATACGCAGTATTTT. It codes for CASSHSGLAPDTDTQYF.

The chain is built from TRBV5-5 and TRBJ1-5; D is perhaps TRBD1 (6 bases). Trimming stripped 4 bases from V and 3 bases from J, with 23 bases between. Per the germline V gene, CDR1 is SGHKS and CDR2 is YYEKEE (reference sequence). The CDR3 is 18 amino acids. CDR3 residues: CASSPLNRAQLSNQPQHF. The DNA for the CDR3 is TGTGCCAGCAGCCCTCTTAACAGGGCCCAGTTATCCAATCAGCCCCAGCATTTT. Full variable domain (outside the CDR3, taken from reference TRBV5-5 and TRBJ1-5): DAGVTQSPTHLIKTRGQQVTLRCSPISGHKSVSWYQQVLGQGPQFIFQYYEKEERGRGNFPDRFSARQFPNYSSELNVNALLLGDSALYLCASSPLNRAQLSNQPQHFGDGTRLSIL.

V and J are TRBV4-1 and TRBJ1-5, with D hard to call. Germline V CDR1 and CDR2: MGHRA, YSYEKL. Trimming removed 0 bases at V and 3 bases at J, with 9 bases between. This CDR3 is 15 amino acids long. The CDR3 reads CASSQDGQFNQPQHF. CDR3 bases: TGCGCCAGCAGCCAAGATGGCCAGTTCAATCAGCCCCAGCATTTT.

V is TRBV9 and J is TRBJ2-2; 8 positions match TRBD2. Germline CDR1 is SGDLS and CDR2 is YYNGEE. This CDR3 region has 16 residues. The trim removed 1 base at V and 4 bases at J, leaving 6 bases unmatched. The CDR3 loop is CASSVYSGTSTGELFF. CDR3 sequence (DNA): TGTGCCAGCAGCGTATATAGCGGGACCTCCACCGGGGAGCTGTTTTTT. Variable domain in full (rest from reference TRBV9 and TRBJ2-2): DSGVTQTPKHLITATGQRVTLRCSPRSGDLSVYWYQQSLDQGLQFLIQYYNGEERAKGNILERFSAQQFPDLHSELNLSSLELGDSALYFCASSVYSGTSTGELFFGEGSRLTVL.

V is TRBV7-8 and J is TRBJ2-3; D is possibly TRBD2 (8 bases). CDR3 length equals 17 residues. The V end was cut by 4 bases, the J end by 5 bases, with 22 bases between. Germline loops: CDR1 SGHVS, CDR2 FQNEAQ. The CDR3 protein is CASSSRGSGGPLDTQYF. The CDR3 DNA follows: TGTGCCAGCAGCTCCAGGGGGAGCGGGGGCCCTTTAGATACGCAGTATTTT.

The chain recombines TRBV28 with TRBJ2-7; no definite D call. The CDR3 totals 14 residues. V was shortened by 2 bases and J by 3 bases, with 11 bases between the two germline ends. The germline gives CDR1 MDHEN, CDR2 SYDVKM. The CDR3 DNA reads TGTGCCAGCAGTTTAGGGCAGGTCATCTACGAGCAGTACTTC. This gives the protein CASSLGQVIYEQYF.

The chain joins TRBV9 to TRBJ2-3; the match to TRBD2 covers 9 bases. CDR1 and CDR2 (germline): SGDLS, YYNGEE. V dropped 3 bases and J dropped 3; count of bases not matched to a gene: 11. The CDR3 totals 17 residues. CDR3 coding DNA: TGTGCCAGCAGCGGGCGTTGGGGACTAGCTGGGACAGATACGCAGTATTTT. Translation gives CASSGRWGLAGTDTQYF.

The chain's CDR3 is CASTTTGVIAEAFF. The DNA of the CDR3 is TGTGCCAGCACCACTACAGGGGTGATTGCTGAAGCTTTCTTT. The rearrangement joins TRBV28 to TRBJ1-1; 7 nucleotides line up with TRBD1. Trimming at V came to 7 bases and at J to 6 bases, leaving 11 bases not matched to a gene. The length of the CDR3 is 14 residues. Germline assignment: CDR1 MDHEN and CDR2 SYDVKM. The complete variable domain, with remaining parts taken from reference TRBV28 and TRBJ1-1, reads DVKVTQSSRYLVKRTGEKVFLECVQDMDHENMFWYRQDPGLGLRLIYFSYDVKMKEKGDIPEGYSVSREKKERFSLILESASTNQTSMYLCASTTTGVIAEAFFGQGTRLTVV.

The V gene is TRBV5-4, the J gene TRBJ2-1, with 10 positions matching TRBD1. Germline lookup yields CDR1 SGHNT and CDR2 YYREEE (reference sequence). This CDR3 is built from 16 residues. The junction had 13 bases not matched to a gene; V was cut back by 4 bases and J by 9 bases. The CDR3 DNA reads TGTGCCAGCAGCCTGAGATCCCCGGGACAGGGGTCTGAGCAGTTCTTC. Protein sequence: CASSLRSPGQGSEQFF.

The CDR3: CASIYSGGYTF. In DNA, the CDR3 is TGTGCCAGCATCTACAGTGGGGGCTACACCTTC. This sequence joins TRBV28 and TRBJ1-2; D gene unclear. The germline CDR1 and CDR2 sequences are MDHEN and SYDVKM. Trimming removed 7 bases from V and 8 bases from J, with 11 bases in between. The CDR3 covers 11 residues.

V is TRBV6-6 and J is TRBJ2-1; D is possibly TRBD1 (5 bases). Germline loops: CDR1 MNHNY, CDR2 SVGAGI (reference sequence). This CDR3 has 13 residues. V lost 4 bases and J 3 bases, leaving 7 bases between the germline ends. Here the CDR3 reads CASSFDSYNEQFF. CDR3 DNA: TGTGCCAGCAGTTTCGACAGCTACAATGAGCAGTTCTTC.

This clone was picked up one time. J is TRBJ2-3 and V is TRBV19; maybe TRBD1 (6 bases). Trimming took 5 bases from V and 0 from J, leaving 9 bases between them. The CDR3 covers 14 residues. Germline V gene data show CDR1 as LNHDA and CDR2 as SQIVND (reference sequence). CDR3: CASSGDTSTDTQYF. CDR3 DNA sequence: TGTGCCAGTAGTGGGGACACTAGCACAGATACGCAGTATTTT.

V and J are TRBV29-1 and TRBJ2-7; the match to TRBD2 covers 10 bases. The CDR3 runs to 13 residues. Germline V lookup: CDR1 SQVTM, CDR2 ANQGSEA. The V and J ends lost 1 base and 7 bases, in that order; junction bases with no gene match: 4. CDR3 amino acids: CSVEVGTSEEQYF. DNA of the CDR3: TGCAGCGTTGAAGTTGGGACTAGCGAAGAGCAGTACTTC.

This clone was detected a few times. The genes are TRBV10-1 and TRBJ2-1; the D gene is possibly TRBD1 (5 bases). V was cut by 0 bases and J by 1 base, with 16 bases left in between. This CDR3 has 18 residues. Germline-derived CDR1 and CDR2 are WNHNN and SYGVQD (reference sequence). The CDR3 region has the DNA TGCGCCAGCAGTGAGTCGTATGAGGCTAGGGGTTCCTACAATGAGCAGTTCTTC. Its protein product is CASSESYEARGSYNEQFF.

V gene TRBV3-1 (or the pseudogene TRBV3-2) combines with J gene TRBJ1-4; TRBD1 matches at 9 bases. V lost 4 bases to trimming and J lost 5 bases; unmatched junction nucleotides: 8. CDR3 length: 16 residues. Germline values: CDR1 LGHDT, CDR2 YNNKEL (reference sequence). CDR3 in amino acids: CASSRSRGTGNEKLFF. In DNA form, the CDR3 reads TGTGCCAGCAGCCGCTCTCGTGGGACAGGGAATGAAAAACTGTTTTTT.

This sequence joins TRBV7-9 and TRBJ2-6, with 8 bases lining up with TRBD1. The trim removed 4 bases at V and 0 bases at J, leaving 5 bases unmatched. Germline CDR1 is SEHNR and CDR2 is FQNEAQ (reference sequence). CDR3 length equals 17 residues. The CDR3 loop reads CASSSGTGGSGANVLTF. In DNA, the CDR3 is TGTGCCAGCAGCTCCGGGACAGGAGGCTCTGGGGCCAACGTCCTGACTTTC. Looking up the rest from reference TRBV7-9 and TRBJ2-6 gives the full variable domain: DTGVSQNPRHKITKRGQNVTFRCDPISEHNRLYWYRQTLGQGPEFLTYFQNEAQLEKSRLLSDRFSAERPKGSFSTLEIQRTEQGDSAMYLCASSSGTGGSGANVLTFGAGSRLTVL.

This chain uses TRBV3-1 (or the pseudogene TRBV3-2) with TRBJ1-1, with D unresolved. This CDR3 has 13 amino acids. Trimming removed 3 bases at V and 1 base at J, with 6 bases between. Germline loops: CDR1 LGHDT, CDR2 YNNKEL (reference sequence). The CDR3 coding sequence is TGTGCCAGCAGCCACACAGAGAACACTGAAGCTTTCTTT. Its translation is CASSHTENTEAFF.

The gene calls are TRBV2 and TRBJ2-4; D is undetermined. Per germline, CDR1 SNHLY and CDR2 FYNNEI. The V end was cut by 5 bases, the J end by 8 bases, with 13 bases between. This CDR3 has 13 residues. The CDR3 region is CASSTALVDIQYF. For the CDR3, the DNA is TGTGCCAGCAGTACCGCCCTAGTAGACATTCAGTACTTC.